Included here is one T cell receptor beta chain sequence, with context. What it binds is unknown. These data come from a study of a mutant IDH1 vaccine in newly diagnosed glioma. Study-level background: Patients, over weeks 1, 3, 5, 7, 11, 15, 19 and 23, received a total of eight vaccinations. The initiation of vaccination occurred 4-6 weeks after radiotherapy alone, or with temozolomide cycles. General study findings and limits: The vaccine induced immune responses, and these occurred in roughly 95% of patients.

Germline V gene data show CDR1 as SNHLY and CDR2 as FYNNEI. The CDR3 sequence is 14 residues long. The ends were cut back, 8 bases at V and 8 bases at J, with 21 bases in the middle. The method was immunoSEQ multiplex PCR; TCRdb's version includes in-frame clones alone and lacks a portion of them. The sample shows more than 40,000 clones, 78% of them seen only once. Time point given: week 5, during vaccination. Mutant IDH1 20-mer peptide, at 300 ug, made up each vaccine dose, with topical imiquimod. The genes are TRBV2 and TRBJ1-2; D gene ambiguous. The TCR originated in a middle-aged woman with glioma. The material was PBMCs, obtained from a glioma patient whose treatment included an IDH1 peptide vaccine. The CDR3 bases are TGTGCCAGCCGGTGGGAGGCCTTATTATTCGGCTACACCTTC. Amino acid sequence: CASRWEALLFGYTF.